The 14 T cell receptor beta chains below come from one sample, sequenced in a study of spatial heterogeneity in lung cancer. Study results and caveats: The study found that expanded intratumoral alpha and beta TCR counts tracked tumor mutation counts.

Time point specified: sample taken at primary tumor resection. TCRdb itself ran the 5' RACE reads through MiXCR, one entry per CDR3 protein. Of thousands of distinct CDR3 sequences in the sample, around 8.2% were seen once. Their specific antigens are unknown. Sample: lung tumor tissue, taken at surgery. The receptors here all came from a male donor with early-stage non-small cell lung cancer.

The rearrangement uses TRBV9 and TRBJ2-5, with TRBD1 matching over 10 bases. Germline assignment: CDR1 SGDLS and CDR2 YYNGEE. The CDR3 consists of 16 residues. Trimming at V came to 4 bases and at J to 5 bases, leaving 11 bases not matched to a gene. The CDR3 region is CASSTSTGTGEETQYF. In nucleotides, the CDR3 is TGTGCCAGCAGCACGTCTACCGGGACAGGGGAGGAGACCCAGTACTTC. The complete variable domain, with remaining parts taken from reference TRBV9 and TRBJ2-5, reads DSGVTQTPKHLITATGQRVTLRCSPRSGDLSVYWYQQSLDQGLQFLIQYYNGEERAKGNILERFSAQQFPDLHSELNLSSLELGDSALYFCASSTSTGTGEETQYFGPGTRLLVL.

This clonotype has a count of ten or more. The V gene is TRBV5-5, the J gene TRBJ1-1; 8 bases are a match to TRBD1. Trimming removed 4 bases from V and 3 bases from J; junction bases left unmatched: 5. CDR3 length: 14 residues. Germline V gene lookup returns CDR1 SGHKS and CDR2 YYEKEE (reference sequence). CDR3 in amino acids: CASSGRQGYTEAFF. The CDR3 coding sequence is TGTGCCAGCAGCGGACGACAGGGGTACACTGAAGCTTTCTTT.

The CDR3 region is CASREDSYEQYF. The CDR3 DNA reads TGTGCCAGCAGAGAGGATTCCTACGAGCAGTACTTC. The genes are TRBV4-2 and TRBJ2-7; no reliable D call. From germline, CDR1 is LGHNA and CDR2 YNFKEQ. V lost 6 bases and J 1 base, leaving 7 bases between the germline ends. The CDR3 is 12 amino acids.

This clonotype rates as medium-sized. This chain joins TRBV5-1 and TRBJ2-7; 8 bases are shared with TRBD1. Trimming cost V 4 bases and J 2 bases; bases outside gene matches: 5. CDR3 length: 14 residues. CDR1 is SGHRS and CDR2 is YFSETQ in the germline V gene. DNA of the CDR3: TGCGCCAGCAGCCAGACAGGGGTCCCCTACGAGCAGTACTTC. Translated: CASSQTGVPYEQYF.

Many counts were recorded for this clonotype. The rearrangement links TRBV12-3 or TRBV12-4 to TRBJ1-2; D is unresolved. Trimming removed 1 base at V and 0 bases at J, with 9 bases between. The CDR3 covers 15 residues. The CDR3 bases are TGTGCCAGCAGTTTAGGTGTCACCGCTAACTATGGCTACACCTTC. As protein: CASSLGVTANYGYTF.

This clonotype was detected ten times or more. DNA of the CDR3: TGCAGTTTCCCGAACAGCGACAGCAGTTCCTACGAGCAGTACTTC. Its protein is CSFPNSDSSSYEQYF. The chain combines TRBV20-1 with TRBJ2-7, with D possibly TRBD1 on 5 matching bases. The CDR3 totals 15 residues. CDR1 and CDR2 from the germline V gene are DFQATT and SNEGSKA (reference sequence). Deletions cut 8 bases from V and 1 base from J, with 21 bases between.

This clonotype is medium-sized in the sample. V usage is TRBV20-1 and J usage is TRBJ2-3, with 9 bases lining up with TRBD2. Germline-derived CDR1 and CDR2 are DFQATT and SNEGSKA (reference sequence). The CDR3 runs to 12 residues. The CDR3 DNA sequence: TGCAGCGCTTCTGGACTAGCGGATACGCAGTATTTT. This translates into CSASGLADTQYF.

By proportion, this clonotype is medium-sized. The J gene is TRBJ2-7, the V gene TRBV6-2 or TRBV6-3, with D possibly TRBD2 on 6 matching bases. Germline V lookup: CDR1 MNHEY, CDR2 SVGEGT. The CDR3 is 15 residues long. V dropped 4 bases and J dropped 2 bases, with 15 bases sitting between them. CDR3 region: CASSLPSGGTYEQYF. The CDR3 bases are TGTGCCAGCAGTTTACCCTCTGGCGGGACCTACGAGCAGTACTTC.

This clonotype has at least ten counts. This chain links TRBV10-3 with TRBJ2-3; 7 bases are shared with TRBD2. The CDR3 is made up of 15 amino acids. Germline-derived CDR1 and CDR2 are ENHRY and SYGVKD. V lost 6 bases, J lost 2 bases, and 8 bases stayed unmatched. The CDR3 reads CAIRGAGADTDTQYF. The CDR3, as DNA: TGTGCCATCAGGGGCGCGGGAGCCGACACAGATACGCAGTATTTT.

At least ten counts were recorded for this clonotype. V is TRBV28 and J is TRBJ2-1, with 9 bases that match TRBD2. CDR1 is MDHEN and CDR2 is SYDVKM in the germline V gene. J was trimmed by 5 bases and V by 3 bases; bases with no gene match: 8. The CDR3 has 16 amino acids. This chain's CDR3 is CASSFLLAGLNNEQFF. The DNA for the CDR3 is TGTGCCAGCAGTTTCCTACTAGCGGGTCTGAACAATGAGCAGTTCTTC.

This clonotype is labeled as medium-sized (0.01 to 0.1%). The genes are TRBV6-2 or TRBV6-3 and TRBJ1-5; D is ambiguous. The CDR3 is 12 residues long. V was clipped by 9 bases and J by 4 bases, with 10 bases between them. Germline V gene data show CDR1 as MNHEY and CDR2 as SVGEGT. CDR3 sequence: CASNPRNQPQHF. In nucleotides, the CDR3 is TGTGCCAGTAACCCCCGGAATCAGCCCCAGCATTTT.

In this sample, this clonotype turned up many times. V and J are TRBV5-1 and TRBJ1-6; TRBD1 might be the D (5 bases). The germline CDR1 and CDR2 sequences are SGHRS and YFSETQ. CDR3 length: 15 residues. The V end lost 1 base, the J end lost 10 bases, and 15 bases lay between the germline ends. CDR3 coding DNA: TGCGCCAGCAGCTTGAACTCCCGCCGGGACTCACCCCTCCACTTT. Amino acid sequence: CASSLNSRRDSPLHF.

In its sample, this clonotype was seen many times. The rearrangement links TRBV20-1 to TRBJ1-2; the match to TRBD1 covers 7 bases. J was trimmed by 4 bases and V by 6 bases; bases with no gene match: 5. The CDR3 runs to 12 residues. CDR1 and CDR2 from the germline V gene are DFQATT and SNEGSKA (reference sequence). CDR3 sequence (DNA): TGCAGTGCCCGCCGGGACAGCTATGGCTACACCTTC. Protein: CSARRDSYGYTF.

In its sample, this clonotype was seen many times. The chain has TRBV7-2 and TRBJ2-3; the match to TRBD2 covers 11 bases. The CDR3 contains 16 residues. Unmatched junction bases numbered 7, after V lost 4 bases and J lost 4 bases. Germline V gene data show CDR1 as SGHTA and CDR2 as FQGNSA. CDR3 nucleotide sequence: TGTGCCAGCAGCTCCCCGCCTAGCGGGAGGCCAGATACGCAGTATTTT. Translation: CASSSPPSGRPDTQYF. Variable domain in full (rest from reference TRBV7-2 and TRBJ2-3): GAGVSQSPSNKVTEKGKDVELRCDPISGHTALYWYRQSLGQGLEFLIYFQGNSAPDKSGLPSDRFSAERTGGSVSTLTIQRTQQEDSAVYLCASSSPPSGRPDTQYFGPGTRLTVL.